This note documents a single TCR beta chain sequence. The data stem from a study of blood T cell repertoires in COVID-19. Study details: COVID-19 samples, acute and convalescent, were from the United States, Italy and Spain. In each case, the material was cDNA or gDNA derived from T cells, B-cell-depleted T cells, or PBMCs.

V was pared by 0 bases and J by 7 bases, with 4 bases between. The CDR3 runs to 12 residues. Methods used by the authors: Amplification of reference gene primers provided the estimated nucleated cell counts. Sequencing was performed with immunoSEQ multiplex PCR; in TCRdb, only in-frame clones are kept and a portion is missing. V and J calls and clone size are those listed in that table; D and trimming were worked out from the DNA. The table has roughly 100,000 clones, around 84% seen once. V usage is TRBV12-3 or TRBV12-4 and J usage is TRBJ1-5; D uncertain. The sample consisted of peripheral blood. The receptor's source is a human donor in a cohort sampled during active COVID-19. DNA of the CDR3: TGTGCCAGCAGTTTAGCTCGGCAGCCCCAGCATTTT. It specifies CASSLARQPQHF.